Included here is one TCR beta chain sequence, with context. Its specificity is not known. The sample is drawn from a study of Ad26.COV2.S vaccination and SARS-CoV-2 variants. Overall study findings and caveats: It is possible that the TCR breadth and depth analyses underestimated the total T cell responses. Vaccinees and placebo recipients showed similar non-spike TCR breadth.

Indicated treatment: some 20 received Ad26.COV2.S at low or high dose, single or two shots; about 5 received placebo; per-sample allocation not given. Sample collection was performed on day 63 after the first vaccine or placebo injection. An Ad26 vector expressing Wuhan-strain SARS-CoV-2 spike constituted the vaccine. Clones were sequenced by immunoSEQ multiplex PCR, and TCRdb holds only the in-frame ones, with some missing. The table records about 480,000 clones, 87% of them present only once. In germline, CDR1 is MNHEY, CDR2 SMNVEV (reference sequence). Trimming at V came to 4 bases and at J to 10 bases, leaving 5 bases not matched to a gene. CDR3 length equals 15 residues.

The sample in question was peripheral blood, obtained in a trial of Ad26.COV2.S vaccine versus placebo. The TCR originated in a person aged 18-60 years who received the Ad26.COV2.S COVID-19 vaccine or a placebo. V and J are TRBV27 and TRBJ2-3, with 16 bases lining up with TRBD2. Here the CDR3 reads CASSSQGLAGGAQYF. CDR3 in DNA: TGTGCCAGCAGTTCCCAGGGACTAGCGGGAGGGGCGCAGTATTTT.